These T cell receptor beta chains were read from a single sample in a study of cytomegalovirus exposure and HLA in healthy donors. The protocol was immunoSEQ multiplex PCR, while the TCRdb copy is restricted to in-frame clones and leaves out a portion. The table records 70,000 or so clones, about 94% of them present only once. Sequencing was performed on PBMCs. These receptors came from a young woman in good health and CMV-seronegative. Each CDR3 is given with its conserved first and last residue. The order of the fields is CDR3 length, D gene, clone size, V gene, J gene, CDR3 DNA, CDR3 protein. A D gene is named only where the DNA matches it firmly. Not every row has a clone size; where given, it reads once, few, many or a size class.

cdr3_length: 12
d_call: .
clone_size: .
v_call: TRBV6-6
j_call: TRBJ1-5
cdr3_nt: TGTGCCAGCAGCACAGGGAATCAGCCCCAGCATTTT
cdr3_aa: CASSTGNQPQHF

cdr3_length: 12
d_call: TRBD1
clone_size: once
v_call: TRBV6-5
j_call: TRBJ1-2
cdr3_nt: TGTGCCAGCAGTAGACAGGGTTATGGCTACACCTTC
cdr3_aa: CASSRQGYGYTF

cdr3_length: 14
d_call: TRBD1
clone_size: .
v_call: TRBV27
j_call: TRBJ2-4
cdr3_nt: TGTGCCAGCAGTCCCCAGACAGGGGGGGTCATTCAGTACTTC
cdr3_aa: CASSPQTGGVIQYF

cdr3_length: 18
d_call: TRBD2
clone_size: .
v_call: TRBV9
j_call: TRBJ2-1
cdr3_nt: TGTGCCAGCAGCGTAGGAGGGTCTAGCGGGGGGAAGGGTAATGAGCAGTTCTTC
cdr3_aa: CASSVGGSSGGKGNEQFF

cdr3_length: 15
d_call: TRBD2
clone_size: .
v_call: TRBV6-5
j_call: TRBJ2-1
cdr3_nt: TGTGCCAGCAGTTCTAGCGGGAGCTCCTACAATGAGCAGTTCTTC
cdr3_aa: CASSSSGSSYNEQFF

cdr3_length: 15
d_call: TRBD1
clone_size: .
v_call: TRBV10-3
j_call: TRBJ2-3
cdr3_nt: TGTGCCATCAGTGAAAGTGGTCAGGGGGCAGATACGCAGTATTTT
cdr3_aa: CAISESGQGADTQYF

cdr3_length: 16
d_call: .
clone_size: .
v_call: TRBV7-8
j_call: TRBJ1-5
cdr3_nt: TGTGCCAGCAGCTTAGTTAGGACAGCTCCCAGTCAGGCCCAGCATTTT
cdr3_aa: CASSLVRTAPSQAQHF

cdr3_length: 15
d_call: .
clone_size: .
v_call: TRBV7-3
j_call: TRBJ2-2
cdr3_nt: TGTGCCAGCAGCTCCCGAGAAGCGGGCTCCGGGGAGCTGTTTTTT
cdr3_aa: CASSSREAGSGELFF

cdr3_length: 15
d_call: TRBD2
clone_size: .
v_call: TRBV4-2
j_call: TRBJ2-3
cdr3_nt: TGTGCCAGCAGCCAATCGGCGGGAGTAATGAATACGCAGTATTTT
cdr3_aa: CASSQSAGVMNTQYF

cdr3_length: 16
d_call: .
clone_size: once
v_call: TRBV28
j_call: TRBJ1-2
cdr3_nt: TGTGCCAGCAGCCCGGACAGAGCCTATTCTAACTATGGCTACACCTTC
cdr3_aa: CASSPDRAYSNYGYTF

cdr3_length: 16
d_call: TRBD2
clone_size: .
v_call: TRBV27
j_call: TRBJ2-7
cdr3_nt: TGTGCCAGCAGCTCGGGACTAGCGGGACTGTTCTACGAGCAGTACTTC
cdr3_aa: CASSSGLAGLFYEQYF

cdr3_length: 12
d_call: .
clone_size: .
v_call: TRBV5-4
j_call: TRBJ1-5
cdr3_nt: TGTGCCAGCAGCTTGCCCGGACTGCCCCAGCATTTT
cdr3_aa: CASSLPGLPQHF

cdr3_length: 13
d_call: TRBD1
clone_size: .
v_call: TRBV6-1
j_call: TRBJ1-6
cdr3_nt: TGTGCCAGCAGTCCTGACAGGGATGCACCCCTCCACTTT
cdr3_aa: CASSPDRDAPLHF

cdr3_length: 15
d_call: TRBD2
clone_size: .
v_call: TRBV7-3
j_call: TRBJ2-5
cdr3_nt: TGTGCCAGCAGCCCAGAGGGACTAGCGAGCGAGACCCAGTACTTC
cdr3_aa: CASSPEGLASETQYF

cdr3_length: 15
d_call: .
clone_size: .
v_call: TRBV27
j_call: TRBJ2-1
cdr3_nt: TGTGCCAGCAGCCTGACTAGGAGGTCCTACAATGAGCAGTTCTTC
cdr3_aa: CASSLTRRSYNEQFF

cdr3_length: 15
d_call: TRBD2
clone_size: once
v_call: TRBV7-9
j_call: TRBJ2-3
cdr3_nt: TGTGCCAGCAGCCAGCGGGAGGGCCTGCCAGATACGCAGTATTTT
cdr3_aa: CASSQREGLPDTQYF

cdr3_length: 14
d_call: TRBD2
clone_size: .
v_call: TRBV19
j_call: TRBJ2-1
cdr3_nt: TGTGCCACCAGAAGCGGGAGGGCCTTGAATGAGCAGTTCTTC
cdr3_aa: CATRSGRALNEQFF

cdr3_length: 14
d_call: TRBD2
clone_size: .
v_call: TRBV27
j_call: TRBJ2-1
cdr3_nt: TGTGCCAGCAGTTTTGGCGGGAGGGCCTCTGAGCAGTTCTTC
cdr3_aa: CASSFGGRASEQFF

cdr3_length: 14
d_call: TRBD2
clone_size: .
v_call: TRBV2
j_call: TRBJ2-1
cdr3_nt: TGTGCCATCAGCGGGAGGGCTGGTTACAATGAGCAGTTCTTC
cdr3_aa: CAISGRAGYNEQFF

cdr3_length: 13
d_call: .
clone_size: .
v_call: TRBV30
j_call: TRBJ1-1
cdr3_nt: TGTGCCTGGAGTGTACAAGTGAACACTGAAGCTTTCTTT
cdr3_aa: CAWSVQVNTEAFF

cdr3_length: 13
d_call: .
clone_size: .
v_call: TRBV7-3
j_call: TRBJ2-5
cdr3_nt: TGTGCCAGCAGCTCGGAGATGTTCGAGACCCAGTACTTC
cdr3_aa: CASSSEMFETQYF

cdr3_length: 12
d_call: TRBD2
clone_size: .
v_call: TRBV10-3
j_call: TRBJ2-7
cdr3_nt: TGTGCCATCCAGAGCGGGACTCTCGAGCAGTACTTC
cdr3_aa: CAIQSGTLEQYF

cdr3_length: 15
d_call: TRBD2
clone_size: .
v_call: TRBV2
j_call: TRBJ2-3
cdr3_nt: TGTGCCAGCAGGCCCCTAGCGGGGGGCACAGATACGCAGTATTTT
cdr3_aa: CASRPLAGGTDTQYF

cdr3_length: 15
d_call: .
clone_size: .
v_call: TRBV13
j_call: TRBJ2-7
cdr3_nt: TGTGCCAGCTCTTTGGAGAGGAGGGGCTCCTACGAGCAGTACTTC
cdr3_aa: CASSLERRGSYEQYF

cdr3_length: 16
d_call: .
clone_size: .
v_call: TRBV6-1
j_call: TRBJ1-4
cdr3_nt: TGTGCCAGCAGTGAAGCCTCAGGGCAGGGGAATGAAAAACTGTTTTTT
cdr3_aa: CASSEASGQGNEKLFF

cdr3_length: 16
d_call: .
clone_size: .
v_call: TRBV9
j_call: TRBJ1-2
cdr3_nt: TGTGCCAGCAGCTACCCACATGGTTCAGCTAACTATGGCTACACCTTC
cdr3_aa: CASSYPHGSANYGYTF

cdr3_length: 14
d_call: .
clone_size: .
v_call: TRBV15
j_call: TRBJ1-6
cdr3_nt: TGTGCCACCAGCACCGGCCGAGGGTATTCACCCCTCCACTTT
cdr3_aa: CATSTGRGYSPLHF

cdr3_length: 14
d_call: TRBD2
clone_size: .
v_call: TRBV27
j_call: TRBJ2-1
cdr3_nt: TGTGCCAGCACCTCCTTTGGGGGGGGGAATGAGCAGTTCTTC
cdr3_aa: CASTSFGGGNEQFF

cdr3_length: 19
d_call: TRBD2
clone_size: .
v_call: TRBV4-3
j_call: TRBJ2-1
cdr3_nt: TGCGCCAGCAGCCAAGATATGGGACTAGCGGGGGGGCCGGAGAATGAGCAGTTCTTC
cdr3_aa: CASSQDMGLAGGPENEQFF

cdr3_length: 14
d_call: TRBD2
clone_size: .
v_call: TRBV25-1
j_call: TRBJ2-5
cdr3_nt: TGTGCCAGCAGTGAAGCGGGGGGCGCAGAGACCCAGTACTTC
cdr3_aa: CASSEAGGAETQYF

cdr3_length: 16
d_call: .
clone_size: .
v_call: TRBV11-3
j_call: TRBJ1-4
cdr3_nt: TGTGCCAGCAGCTTAGATAAGGGGTGTAGTAATGAAAAACTGTTTTTT
cdr3_aa: CASSLDKGCSNEKLFF

cdr3_length: 13
d_call: .
clone_size: .
v_call: TRBV30
j_call: TRBJ1-1
cdr3_nt: TGTGCCTGGAGTTACAGGGAAAACACTGAAGCTTTCTTT
cdr3_aa: CAWSYRENTEAFF

cdr3_length: 19
d_call: TRBD2
clone_size: .
v_call: TRBV13
j_call: TRBJ2-1
cdr3_nt: TGTGCCAGCAGCCACCGGAAGGGCTGGGGACTAGCGGGTGGCAATGAGCAGTTCTTC
cdr3_aa: CASSHRKGWGLAGGNEQFF